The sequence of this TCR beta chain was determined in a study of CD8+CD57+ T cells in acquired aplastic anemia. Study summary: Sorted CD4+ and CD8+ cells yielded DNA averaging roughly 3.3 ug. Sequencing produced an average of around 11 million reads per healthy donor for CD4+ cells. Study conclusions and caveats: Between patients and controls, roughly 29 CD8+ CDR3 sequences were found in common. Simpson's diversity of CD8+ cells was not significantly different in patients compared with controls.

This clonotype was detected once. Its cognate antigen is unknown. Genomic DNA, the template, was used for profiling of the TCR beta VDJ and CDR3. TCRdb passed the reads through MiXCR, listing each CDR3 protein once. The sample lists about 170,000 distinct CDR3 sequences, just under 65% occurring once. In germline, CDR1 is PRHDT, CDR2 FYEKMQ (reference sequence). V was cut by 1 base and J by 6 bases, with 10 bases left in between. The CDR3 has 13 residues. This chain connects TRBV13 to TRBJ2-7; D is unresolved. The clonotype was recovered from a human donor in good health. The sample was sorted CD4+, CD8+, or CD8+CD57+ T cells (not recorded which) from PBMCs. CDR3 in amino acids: CASSLEGMVEQYF. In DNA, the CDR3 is TGTGCCAGCAGCTTAGAAGGTATGGTCGAGCAGTACTTC. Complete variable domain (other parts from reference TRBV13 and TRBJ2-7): AAGVIQSPRHLIKEKRETATLKCYPIPRHDTVYWYQQGPGQDPQFLISFYEKMQSDKGSIPDRFSAQQFSDYHSELNMSSLELGDSALYFCASSLEGMVEQYFGPGTRLTVT.